Sequencing of this TCR beta chain was carried out in a study of blood T cell repertoires in COVID-19. Background on the study: PBMCs, B-cell-depleted T cells, or T cells provided the cDNA or gDNA that made up the material.

Symptom resolution, clearance, or two negative PCRs marked the recovered donors of Cohort 3. Sequenced by immunoSEQ multiplex PCR; TCRdb stores in-frame clones only, minus some. The sample records under 350,000 clones, about nine tenths being singletons. This clone has a single count. This receptor was obtained from a man aged 25-45 years who had recovered from COVID-19. The sequenced material came from PBMCs or T cells enriched from blood (not recorded which).

The CDR3 DNA reads as TGTGCCAGCCTCCCCAGAGTGGAGAGCCACACTGAAGCTTTCTTT. Its protein product is CASLPRVESHTEAFF. The V call is TRBV19, the J call TRBJ1-1; no firm D call. Germline values: CDR1 LNHDA, CDR2 SQIVND (reference sequence). Deletions cut 9 bases from V and 3 bases from J, with 20 bases between. The CDR3 runs 15 residues.